Sequencing of this T cell receptor beta chain was carried out in a study of cytomegalovirus exposure and HLA in healthy donors (dated by TCRdb to the late 2010s). For context, the study as a whole: A later analysis indicated that the 120 or so validation repertoires were generated on the platform also employed for the approximately 700 repertoires of the first cohort. Besides the first cohort of roughly 640 subjects, a separate validation cohort made up of 90 to 150 different subjects was used. The study aimed to test whether signatures of past pathogen exposure could be identified by cataloging public T cell receptors. To predict cytomegalovirus infection status, the study combined high-throughput TCR immunosequencing, statistical association of individual TCRs with disease status, and machine learning. Overall results and qualifications from the work: The classifier was reported to diagnose cytomegalovirus status with high specificity and sensitivity in both the original cohort and the validation cohort. In vitro tests confirmed that a few of the cytomegalovirus-associated TCR beta chains recognize cytomegalovirus antigens. In a later analysis, TCRs clustered in the first cohort were found to also tend to co-occur in the 120 or so validation repertoires, with 94% of cluster scores above 0. The authors suggested that the approach could potentially be generalized to other disease states and immunological phenotypes. Across donors, most TCR sequences were observed very rarely, whereas some public TCRs were present in many individuals. The study listed over 150 TCR beta chains as associated with cytomegalovirus. A later analysis had no HLA typing for the validation cohort, so co-occurrence there was scored across all 130 or so repertoires.

The donors belonged to the validation cohort of over a hundred subjects, which was separate from the approximately 700-subject first cohort. Receptor libraries were prepared by the immunoSEQ multiplex PCR assay. On the authors' methods: A statistical classification framework was developed to diagnose cytomegalovirus status using the catalog of TCR beta chain sequences. This immuneACCESS table, as held by TCRdb, lists in-frame sequences with V and J called but not all clones. Of the missing ones, under half trace to an unresolved V gene in checked studies; the others have no known cause. That table furnishes V, J and clone size, whereas the DNA furnished D and trimming. The sample records 98,000 or so clones, around 95% of which are singletons. The ten largest clones capture 0.67% of the sample. Details on this clone: Its binding antigen is unknown. No base qualities exist here, and no much larger clone lies one base off it.

V sheds 4 bases and J sheds 3 bases, leaving 10 bases between their ends. Including the terminal cysteine and phenylalanine, the CDR3 comprises 13 residues. Only the CDR3 portion is preserved as DNA: 39 bases, with reading frame beginning at the first base. From the germline V gene, CDR1 is MNHEY and CDR2 is SVGAGI. The chain joins TRBV6-5 to TRBJ2-7, with no confident D gene call. Sequenced: PBMCs. This sequence was found in a woman aged 18-29 years in good health and CMV-seronegative. The nucleotide sequence is given as TGTGCCAGCAGTTTTTCACAACGCTACGAGCAGTACTTC. This sequence encodes CASSFSQRYEQYF.